This TCR beta chain was observed in a study of regulatory T cells in long-lasting Graves disease. V lost 3 bases and J lost 4, with 13 bases in between. This CDR3 contains 14 residues. Through Arm-PCR of CDR3 regions and iRepertoire HTBI primers, TCR beta libraries were built. TCRdb redid the calling of the multiplex PCR reads with MiXCR, one entry per CDR3 protein. The sample consists of around 420,000 distinct CDR3 sequences, around a sixth of them appearing once. Noted time point: newly diagnosed GD, antithyroid drugs for less than 3 months. Extracted PBMC RNA gave rise to the TCR library. Ten or more counts support this clonotype.

The sample was peripheral blood mononuclear cells (PBMCs), taken at new diagnosis, from a patient treated with antithyroid drugs. The sequence came from a female donor with Graves disease. The chain employs TRBV12-3 or TRBV12-4 and TRBJ2-7, with D possibly TRBD1 on 6 matching bases. The CDR3 is CASSFSRRGYEQYF. As DNA, the CDR3 is TGTGCCAGCAGTTTCTCACGCAGGGGATACGAGCAGTACTTC.